Given below is one T cell receptor beta chain in context. Its antigen is not known. The length of the CDR3 is 14 residues. Losses at the gene ends were 2 bases for V and 11 bases for J; bases not matched to a gene: 10. CDR1 is MNHNS, CDR2 SASEGT, per germline. Each donor was nominally healthy when sampled (though unrecorded immune exposures were likely). This entry belongs to a study of cytomegalovirus exposure and HLA in healthy donors. Researchers ran the PCR with 60 Vbeta and 13 Jbeta primers. Profiled with immunoSEQ multiplex PCR; TCRdb holds only in-frame clones, not every one. Among approximately 75,000 clones listed, 65% to 70% were seen once. Study observations and caveats: Later, an analysis found that common viral pathogens appeared to be linked with several of the most significant clusters.

The gene calls are TRBV6-1 and TRBJ1-1, with TRBD1 identical over 8 bases. This sequence originates from a man aged 35-49 years in good health and CMV-seropositive. The sequencing sample was made of PBMCs. CDR3 DNA: TGTGCCAGCAGTGAAAGGACAGGGCCGGAGAACGCTTTCTTT. Amino acids: CASSERTGPENAFF.